The rows below give T cell receptor beta chains drawn from one sample of a study of T cell responses to AZD1222 COVID-19 vaccine. Clones were read by immunoSEQ multiplex PCR, and TCRdb kept only the in-frame ones, dropping some. The sample lists some 190,000 clones, 80% to 95% occurring once. The sample in question was peripheral blood, obtained 28 days after the second AZD1222 dose. These receptors came from an adult who received the AZD1222 COVID-19 vaccine. The CDR3 runs from the conserved cysteine through the conserved F or W. Each record gives: D gene, J gene, V gene, clone size, CDR3 length, CDR3 DNA, CDR3 protein. D genes are given only for firm matches. Size is omitted from some rows. Given values are once, few, many or a class for expanded clones.

d_call: TRBD2; j_call: TRBJ2-2; v_call: TRBV19; clone_size: .; cdr3_length: 15; cdr3_nt: TGTGCCAGTACCCCACTAGCGGGAGTAACCGGGGAGCTGTTTTTT; cdr3_aa: CASTPLAGVTGELFF
d_call: TRBD1; j_call: TRBJ1-2; v_call: TRBV25-1; clone_size: .; cdr3_length: 15; cdr3_nt: TGTGCCAGCAGCATGACGGAGGGGGCGGACTATGGCTACACCTTC; cdr3_aa: CASSMTEGADYGYTF
d_call: TRBD1; j_call: TRBJ2-7; v_call: TRBV29-1; clone_size: .; cdr3_length: 13; cdr3_nt: TGCAGCGTTGAAGTGACAGGGGGAGCCGAGCAGTACTTC; cdr3_aa: CSVEVTGGAEQYF
d_call: .; j_call: TRBJ2-4; v_call: TRBV28; clone_size: .; cdr3_length: 14; cdr3_nt: TGTGCCAGCAGTTTATCCCCCGGCGGAAACATTCAGTACTTC; cdr3_aa: CASSLSPGGNIQYF
d_call: .; j_call: TRBJ1-1; v_call: TRBV18; clone_size: once; cdr3_length: 12; cdr3_nt: TGTGCCAGCTCACGAGAGGGCACTGAAGCTTTCTTT; cdr3_aa: CASSREGTEAFF
d_call: .; j_call: TRBJ2-7; v_call: TRBV7-2; clone_size: once; cdr3_length: 15; cdr3_nt: TGTGCCAGCAGCTTAGACGGAATAACCTCCTACGAGCAGTACTTC; cdr3_aa: CASSLDGITSYEQYF
d_call: .; j_call: TRBJ2-5; v_call: TRBV4-1; clone_size: .; cdr3_length: 15; cdr3_nt: TGCGCCAGCAGCCATCCTTCCAGCGGCCAAGAGACCCAGTACTTC; cdr3_aa: CASSHPSSGQETQYF
d_call: .; j_call: TRBJ1-2; v_call: TRBV3-1/TRBV3-2; clone_size: .; cdr3_length: 16; cdr3_nt: TGTGCCAGCAGCCCCCTTTTCGGAGCGGGTATGAATGGCTACACCTTC; cdr3_aa: CASSPLFGAGMNGYTF
d_call: TRBD2; j_call: TRBJ2-2; v_call: TRBV5-1; clone_size: .; cdr3_length: 16; cdr3_nt: TGCGCCAGCAGCCCCGGGAGGGCGGTAAGCGCCGGGGAGCTGTTTTTT; cdr3_aa: CASSPGRAVSAGELFF
d_call: TRBD1; j_call: TRBJ1-3; v_call: TRBV7-9; clone_size: once; cdr3_length: 14; cdr3_nt: TGTGCCAGCAGCCTTGGACAGGGGGGAAACACCATATATTTT; cdr3_aa: CASSLGQGGNTIYF
d_call: .; j_call: TRBJ2-7; v_call: TRBV2; clone_size: .; cdr3_length: 13; cdr3_nt: TGTGCCAGCAGTGAACAGATTACCTACGAGCAGTACTTC; cdr3_aa: CASSEQITYEQYF
d_call: .; j_call: TRBJ1-2; v_call: TRBV19; clone_size: .; cdr3_length: 14; cdr3_nt: TGTGCCACCGCCCCGGGACTTCAGGGGTATGGCTACACCTTC; cdr3_aa: CATAPGLQGYGYTF
d_call: .; j_call: TRBJ2-3; v_call: TRBV11-2; clone_size: .; cdr3_length: 14; cdr3_nt: TGTGCCAGCAGCTTAGGGTCCCCCCGGGATACGCAGTATTTT; cdr3_aa: CASSLGSPRDTQYF
d_call: .; j_call: TRBJ1-1; v_call: TRBV19; clone_size: .; cdr3_length: 13; cdr3_nt: TGTGCCAGTAAGACGCTCCTGAACACTGAAGCTTTCTTT; cdr3_aa: CASKTLLNTEAFF
d_call: .; j_call: TRBJ2-7; v_call: TRBV28; clone_size: .; cdr3_length: 16; cdr3_nt: TGTGCCAGCAGAATGGCATTTGGGCAGGAACCCTACGAGCAGTACTTC; cdr3_aa: CASRMAFGQEPYEQYF
d_call: .; j_call: TRBJ2-3; v_call: TRBV6-6; clone_size: .; cdr3_length: 10; cdr3_nt: TGTGCCAGCAGTGGTAATACGCAGTATTTT; cdr3_aa: CASSGNTQYF
d_call: .; j_call: TRBJ1-5; v_call: TRBV7-2; clone_size: .; cdr3_length: 13; cdr3_nt: TGTGCCAGCAGCTTGACAATCAATCAGCCCCAGCATTTT; cdr3_aa: CASSLTINQPQHF
d_call: TRBD1; j_call: TRBJ1-5; v_call: TRBV9; clone_size: .; cdr3_length: 15; cdr3_nt: TGTGCCAGCAGCGGAGGGGACAGCAGCAATCAGCCCCAGCATTTT; cdr3_aa: CASSGGDSSNQPQHF
d_call: TRBD2; j_call: TRBJ2-7; v_call: TRBV10-1; clone_size: .; cdr3_length: 14; cdr3_nt: TGCGCCGGAAAGACTAGCGGGCAAGGATACGAGCAGTACTTC; cdr3_aa: CAGKTSGQGYEQYF
d_call: .; j_call: TRBJ1-6; v_call: TRBV9; clone_size: .; cdr3_length: 15; cdr3_nt: TGTGCCAGCAGCGTAGAGGACTCCTATAATTCACCCCTCCACTTT; cdr3_aa: CASSVEDSYNSPLHF
d_call: .; j_call: TRBJ2-6; v_call: TRBV5-4; clone_size: .; cdr3_length: 15; cdr3_nt: TGTGCCAGCAGCTTGGGTGGATCTGGGGCCAACGTCCTGACTTTC; cdr3_aa: CASSLGGSGANVLTF
d_call: .; j_call: TRBJ1-2; v_call: TRBV18; clone_size: .; cdr3_length: 15; cdr3_nt: TGTGCCAGCTCACCCGGACAGCAAACTAACTATGGCTACACCTTC; cdr3_aa: CASSPGQQTNYGYTF
d_call: TRBD1; j_call: TRBJ1-2; v_call: TRBV6-5; clone_size: .; cdr3_length: 15; cdr3_nt: TGTGCCAGCAGTATTAATCCGGGACAGGGTTTCGGCTACACCTTC; cdr3_aa: CASSINPGQGFGYTF
d_call: TRBD1; j_call: TRBJ2-3; v_call: TRBV19; clone_size: .; cdr3_length: 15; cdr3_nt: TGTGCCAGTAGTATCGGACAGGGGAGGACAGATACGCAGTATTTT; cdr3_aa: CASSIGQGRTDTQYF
d_call: .; j_call: TRBJ2-1; v_call: TRBV2; clone_size: once; cdr3_length: 15; cdr3_nt: TGTGCCAGCAGTGAAGGAGGCAGGGATTACAATGAGCAGTTCTTC; cdr3_aa: CASSEGGRDYNEQFF
d_call: .; j_call: TRBJ2-3; v_call: TRBV2; clone_size: once; cdr3_length: 12; cdr3_nt: TGTGCCAGCAGTGAGGACAGCCGGGGGCAGTATTTT; cdr3_aa: CASSEDSRGQYF
d_call: TRBD1; j_call: TRBJ2-1; v_call: TRBV3-1/TRBV3-2; clone_size: once; cdr3_length: 15; cdr3_nt: TGTGCCAGCACCGCCCGGGGACAGGGCCGGCATGAGCAGTTCTTC; cdr3_aa: CASTARGQGRHEQFF
d_call: .; j_call: TRBJ1-2; v_call: TRBV10-2; clone_size: .; cdr3_length: 12; cdr3_nt: TGCGCCAGCAGTGAGTCGGCTCTTGGCTACACCTTC; cdr3_aa: CASSESALGYTF
d_call: .; j_call: TRBJ2-3; v_call: TRBV7-8; clone_size: .; cdr3_length: 14; cdr3_nt: TGTGCCAGCAGCTTAGGCCCACACACAGATACGCAGTATTTT; cdr3_aa: CASSLGPHTDTQYF
d_call: TRBD1; j_call: TRBJ2-1; v_call: TRBV5-4; clone_size: .; cdr3_length: 16; cdr3_nt: TGTGTCAGCAGCCCCGGAGGGACAGGGGTTAGCAATGAGCAGTTCTTC; cdr3_aa: CVSSPGGTGVSNEQFF
d_call: .; j_call: TRBJ2-5; v_call: TRBV5-1; clone_size: .; cdr3_length: 14; cdr3_nt: TGCGCCAGCAGCTTTAGGACGGCTCAAGAGACCCAGTACTTC; cdr3_aa: CASSFRTAQETQYF
d_call: .; j_call: TRBJ1-5; v_call: TRBV4-1; clone_size: .; cdr3_length: 14; cdr3_nt: TGCGCCAGCAGCCAAGTATTCCGGGATCAGCCCCAGCATTTT; cdr3_aa: CASSQVFRDQPQHF
d_call: TRBD1; j_call: TRBJ1-2; v_call: TRBV5-4; clone_size: .; cdr3_length: 14; cdr3_nt: TGTGCCAGCAGCTCAGGGACAGTTAACTATGGCTACACCTTC; cdr3_aa: CASSSGTVNYGYTF
d_call: .; j_call: TRBJ1-4; v_call: TRBV29-1; clone_size: .; cdr3_length: 11; cdr3_nt: TGCAGCGTTGAAGTAAATGAAAAACTGTTTTTT; cdr3_aa: CSVEVNEKLFF
d_call: TRBD1; j_call: TRBJ2-1; v_call: TRBV29-1; clone_size: .; cdr3_length: 14; cdr3_nt: TGCAGCGTTGCGAGGGACAGGGGGTTCAATGAGCAGTTCTTC; cdr3_aa: CSVARDRGFNEQFF
d_call: TRBD1; j_call: TRBJ1-6; v_call: TRBV28; clone_size: .; cdr3_length: 16; cdr3_nt: TGTGCCAGCAGTTTGGAGACAGGGTTTTATAATTCACCCCTCCACTTT; cdr3_aa: CASSLETGFYNSPLHF
d_call: .; j_call: TRBJ1-1; v_call: TRBV10-3; clone_size: .; cdr3_length: 14; cdr3_nt: TGTGCCATCAAGGGTTCGGAGGGAATGGCTGAAGCTTTCTTT; cdr3_aa: CAIKGSEGMAEAFF
d_call: .; j_call: TRBJ2-7; v_call: TRBV27; clone_size: .; cdr3_length: 14; cdr3_nt: TGTGCCAGCAGTTTCCTGGCTAGCTCCCACGAGCAGTACTTC; cdr3_aa: CASSFLASSHEQYF
d_call: .; j_call: TRBJ2-3; v_call: TRBV24-1; clone_size: .; cdr3_length: 12; cdr3_nt: TGTGCCACCAGCCAGGGCTCAGATACGCAGTATTTT; cdr3_aa: CATSQGSDTQYF
d_call: TRBD2; j_call: TRBJ2-3; v_call: TRBV9; clone_size: .; cdr3_length: 17; cdr3_nt: TGTGCCAGCAGCGTAGCGAGCGGGCGGGGGGGGACAGATACGCAGTATTTT; cdr3_aa: CASSVASGRGGTDTQYF
d_call: .; j_call: TRBJ2-2; v_call: TRBV3-1/TRBV3-2; clone_size: .; cdr3_length: 16; cdr3_nt: TGTGCCAGCAGCCAATGGCCGGGAGTGGGCACCGGGGAGCTGTTTTTT; cdr3_aa: CASSQWPGVGTGELFF
d_call: TRBD1; j_call: TRBJ2-6; v_call: TRBV3-1/TRBV3-2; clone_size: .; cdr3_length: 15; cdr3_nt: TGTGCCAGCAGTCGACAGGGTGGTGGGGCCAACGTCCTGACTTTC; cdr3_aa: CASSRQGGGANVLTF
d_call: .; j_call: TRBJ1-6; v_call: TRBV7-3; clone_size: .; cdr3_length: 13; cdr3_nt: TGTGCCAGCAGCCCAGCTCCTAATTCACCCCTCCACTTT; cdr3_aa: CASSPAPNSPLHF
d_call: TRBD2; j_call: TRBJ2-2; v_call: TRBV27; clone_size: .; cdr3_length: 17; cdr3_nt: TGTGCCAGCAGTCCCGGACTAGCGGGGGGTAAAACCGGGGAGCTGTTTTTT; cdr3_aa: CASSPGLAGGKTGELFF
d_call: TRBD2; j_call: TRBJ2-1; v_call: TRBV29-1; clone_size: .; cdr3_length: 15; cdr3_nt: TGCAGCGTTGAAGTGCGGGGGGGCCCTGACAATGAGCAGTTCTTC; cdr3_aa: CSVEVRGGPDNEQFF
d_call: TRBD1; j_call: TRBJ1-2; v_call: TRBV6-5; clone_size: .; cdr3_length: 16; cdr3_nt: TGTGCCAGCAGTTCCCTCCCCGGGACAGGGGCCTATGGCTACACCTTC; cdr3_aa: CASSSLPGTGAYGYTF
d_call: TRBD1; j_call: TRBJ1-5; v_call: TRBV30; clone_size: .; cdr3_length: 15; cdr3_nt: TGTGCCTGGAGTAGAGGCGGACAGGGAGGTCAGCCCCAGCATTTT; cdr3_aa: CAWSRGGQGGQPQHF
d_call: .; j_call: TRBJ1-1; v_call: TRBV2; clone_size: .; cdr3_length: 14; cdr3_nt: TGTGCCAGCAGTGAGAGTCTCATGGGTACTGAAGCTTTCTTT; cdr3_aa: CASSESLMGTEAFF
d_call: TRBD2; j_call: TRBJ2-6; v_call: TRBV6-1; clone_size: .; cdr3_length: 15; cdr3_nt: TGTGCCAGCAGTGAGGGAGGGGCTGGGGCCAACGTCCTGACTTTC; cdr3_aa: CASSEGGAGANVLTF
d_call: .; j_call: TRBJ2-5; v_call: TRBV7-3; clone_size: .; cdr3_length: 13; cdr3_nt: TGTGCCAGCAGCTCTGGGGGCGGAGAGACCCAGTACTTC; cdr3_aa: CASSSGGGETQYF
d_call: .; j_call: TRBJ2-1; v_call: TRBV2; clone_size: .; cdr3_length: 13; cdr3_nt: TGTGCCAGCAGAAAGACTTACTACAATGAGCAGTTCTTC; cdr3_aa: CASRKTYYNEQFF
d_call: TRBD2; j_call: TRBJ2-3; v_call: TRBV7-3; clone_size: .; cdr3_length: 17; cdr3_nt: TGTGCCAGCAGCTTAACGAAGGGACTAGGTAGCACAGATACGCAGTATTTT; cdr3_aa: CASSLTKGLGSTDTQYF
d_call: .; j_call: TRBJ2-3; v_call: TRBV7-3; clone_size: .; cdr3_length: 14; cdr3_nt: TGTGCCAGCAGCTTACGTACCGGCACAGATACGCAGTATTTT; cdr3_aa: CASSLRTGTDTQYF
d_call: TRBD1; j_call: TRBJ1-6; v_call: TRBV18; clone_size: .; cdr3_length: 15; cdr3_nt: TGTGCCAGCTCATTCTCGACAGGGGACAATTCACCCCTCCACTTT; cdr3_aa: CASSFSTGDNSPLHF
d_call: TRBD2; j_call: TRBJ2-5; v_call: TRBV5-4; clone_size: .; cdr3_length: 16; cdr3_nt: TGTGCCAGCAGCCTACCTAGCGGGGGGGCCACAGAGACCCAGTACTTC; cdr3_aa: CASSLPSGGATETQYF
d_call: .; j_call: TRBJ2-5; v_call: TRBV7-2; clone_size: .; cdr3_length: 17; cdr3_nt: TGTGCCAGCAGCTTAGCCTCCCCCCGACTACCCCTCGGGACCCAGTACTTC; cdr3_aa: CASSLASPRLPLGTQYF
d_call: .; j_call: TRBJ2-4; v_call: TRBV5-1; clone_size: .; cdr3_length: 12; cdr3_nt: TGCGCCAGCAGCTTGGATTCGGACATTCAGTACTTC; cdr3_aa: CASSLDSDIQYF
d_call: .; j_call: TRBJ1-4; v_call: TRBV19; clone_size: .; cdr3_length: 13; cdr3_nt: TGTGCCAGTAGTATAGTCGGGGACGAAAAACTGTTTTTT; cdr3_aa: CASSIVGDEKLFF
d_call: .; j_call: TRBJ2-5; v_call: TRBV12-3/TRBV12-4; clone_size: .; cdr3_length: 11; cdr3_nt: TGTGCCAGCAGCCATACAGAGACCCAGTACTTC; cdr3_aa: CASSHTETQYF
d_call: TRBD1; j_call: TRBJ1-6; v_call: TRBV4-2; clone_size: .; cdr3_length: 16; cdr3_nt: TGTGCCAGCAGCCAAGATACAGGGGCTATGAGTTCACCCCTCCACTTT; cdr3_aa: CASSQDTGAMSSPLHF